This T cell receptor beta chain is drawn from a study of vaccination and CD4 T cells after COVID-19. Study background: Six males and four females, two Hispanic, made up the convalescents.

Noted treatment: approximately 9-day PBMC culture with coronavirus spike peptide pools or control peptides (ViraFEST assay). Unexposed donor CD4+ T cells predated the COVID-19 pandemic, collected 2011-2018. The length of the CDR3 is 14 residues. Looked up from germline, CDR1 is MNHEY and CDR2 is SMNVEV (reference sequence). The V gene end was trimmed by 5 bases and the J gene end by 7 bases; junction bases not matched to a gene: 8. The Oncomine TCR Beta short-read assay sequenced DNA from cultured CD4+ T cells. MiXCR was run by TCRdb on the PCR reads, yielding one entry per CDR3 protein. The sample records around 7,100 distinct CDR3 sequences, more than 50% being singletons. Details on this clonotype: Its antigen is still unknown.

The rearrangement links TRBV27 to TRBJ1-2; 9 bases are shared with TRBD1. The TCR comes from a human donor in good health. What was sequenced was CD4+ T cells from blood, cultured in vitro. The CDR3 spells CASSTAGTGSGYTF. The CDR3 bases are TGTGCCAGCAGTACCGCCGGGACAGGGTCTGGCTACACCTTC.